This is a list of T cell receptor beta chains from one sample in a study of metastatic and nonmetastatic thyroid tumors. TCRdb re-clonotyped the PCR reads via MiXCR. The sample includes roughly 13,000 clones, more than 20% of them seen just once. Sequencing input: tumor tissue. These receptors all come from a female donor with papillary thyroid cancer or a benign thyroid nodule (not recorded which). Some clones in this sample may be carry-over from other donors' samples. Each CDR3 is given with its conserved first and last residue. The order of the fields is V gene, J gene, D gene, clone size, CDR3 DNA, CDR3 protein. The D gene is left open where the match is weak. Clone size appears in some rows only: once, few, many, or a class for an expanded clone.

TRBV5-1	TRBJ1-1	.	.	TGCGCCAGCAGCTTTGAGTTTTCTAACACTGAAGCTTTCTTT	CASSFEFSNTEAFF
TRBV5-6	TRBJ1-6	.	many	TGTGCCAGCAGCTTGGGTTCTGGGACCTATAATTCACCCCTCCACTTT	CASSLGSGTYNSPLHF
TRBV7-9	TRBJ1-1	TRBD1	many	TGTGCCAGCAGCCCCGGCCGGTACAGGGGAGCTTTCTTT	CASSPGRYRGAFF
TRBV11-2	TRBJ2-3	TRBD2	.	TGTGCCAGCAGCTTAGGGACTAGCGGGGCCGGGGATACGCAGTATTTT	CASSLGTSGAGDTQYF
TRBV7-2	TRBJ2-5	.	.	TGTGCCAGCACCTATGTCCTAGCAGGTGAGCAGTTATTC	CASTYVLAGEQLF
TRBV18	TRBJ1-2	.	many	TGTGCCAGCTCACCAGGGTCAGACTATGGCTACACCTTC	CASSPGSDYGYTF
TRBV6-2/TRBV6-3	TRBJ1-6	TRBD1	.	TGTGCCAGCAGTTACAGGGGGCAGGAAAGATCACCCCTCCACTTT	CASSYRGQERSPLHF
TRBV25-1	TRBJ1-4	TRBD1	medium-sized	TGTGCCAGCCCAACCCCGGGGGACAGTGAAAAACTGTTTTTT	CASPTPGDSEKLFF
TRBV20-1	TRBJ1-5	TRBD1	.	TGCAGTGCTAGAGATAAAGGGGGCGCGCGCAATCAGCCCCAGCATTTT	CSARDKGGARNQPQHF
TRBV7-2	TRBJ1-1	TRBD1	.	TGTGCCAGCAGCTTAGGGGGACAGGCCACTGAAGCTTTCTTT	CASSLGGQATEAFF
TRBV9	TRBJ2-3	.	.	TGTGCCAGCAGCGCCGGGCCAGCTAGCACAGATACGCAGTATTTT	CASSAGPASTDTQYF
TRBV5-1	TRBJ2-4	.	many	TGCGCCAGCAGCTTGGGGTTCATAAACATTCAGTACTTC	CASSLGFINIQYF
TRBV7-2	TRBJ2-2	TRBD2	many	TGTGCCAGCAGCTGGATGGGGGGGTCCACCGGGGAGCTGTTTTTT	CASSWMGGSTGELFF
TRBV24-1	TRBJ2-1	TRBD2	.	TGTGCCACCAGTGATTTGGATACTAGCGGGAGGGCACTTGAGCAGTTCTTC	CATSDLDTSGRALEQFF
TRBV4-2	TRBJ2-6	.	many	TGTGCCAGCAGCCAAGAGGGGGATGTCTCTGGGGCCAACGTCCTGACTTTC	CASSQEGDVSGANVLTF
TRBV10-3	TRBJ2-3	.	many	TGTGCCATCAGTGAGTCGGCGGAGACGGCGGGCACAGATACGCAGTATTTT	CAISESAETAGTDTQYF
TRBV5-1	TRBJ2-7	.	once	TGCGCCAGCAGCTTGGGAAAAGGGATCGTTACCGAGCAGTACTTC	CASSLGKGIVTEQYF
TRBV19	TRBJ2-7	.	many	TGTGCCAGTAGTAGCGGGACCAAGTACTTC	CASSSGTKYF
TRBV2	TRBJ2-7	.	few	TGTGCCAGCAGCCCAAGGGGGGTTGAGCAGTACTTC	CASSPRGVEQYF
TRBV6-4	TRBJ2-2	.	few	TGTGTCAGCAGCCCTCTGAAGGGTGTTTCGGCCGGGGAGCTGTTTTTT	CVSSPLKGVSAGELFF
TRBV6-4	TRBJ2-7	.	.	TGTGCCAGCAGCCTCGGGACCGTTGCCTACGAGCAGTACTTC	CASSLGTVAYEQYF
TRBV7-2	TRBJ2-7	TRBD2	few	TGTGCCAGCAGCTTAGGCGGGGGGACCCACGAGCAGTACTTC	CASSLGGGTHEQYF
TRBV6-2/TRBV6-3	TRBJ2-2	.	.	TGTGCCACCACCGAGGGGGTGTGGACCTGGAAGCTGTTTTTT	CATTEGVWTWKLFF
TRBV28	TRBJ2-7	.	few	TGTGCCAGCAGTTTAAAGGGCTTAGGATACGAGCAGTACTTC	CASSLKGLGYEQYF
TRBV7-6	TRBJ2-2	.	.	TGTGCCAGCAGCTTAGCTGGACAGAACACCGGGGAGCTGTCTTTT	CASSLAGQNTGELSF
TRBV19	TRBJ2-7	.	few	TGTGCCAGTAGTAGGACCCTATTAGGCGAGCAGTACTTC	CASSRTLLGEQYF
TRBV2	TRBJ2-1	.	few	TGTGCCAGCAGGGCCATAGTTGATGAGCAGTTCTTC	CASRAIVDEQFF